This record looks at one T cell receptor (beta chain) sequence and its context. These data come from a study of blood T cell repertoires in COVID-19. Study-wide background: Material from acute and convalescent COVID-19 was sourced from the United States, Italy and Spain.

The germline CDR1 and CDR2 sequences are SGHRS and YFSETQ. Deletions cut 0 bases from V and 0 bases from J, with 19 bases between. The CDR3 totals 20 residues. Per the original methods: Nucleated cell number was recorded as an estimate derived from reference gene primer amplification. Only in-frame clones appear in the TCRdb table, and some are missing; sequencing was by immunoSEQ multiplex PCR. That table furnishes V, J and clone size, whereas the DNA furnished D and trimming. The repertoire holds fewer than 350,000 clones, with roughly 89% as singletons. The sequenced material came from peripheral blood. This clonotype originated in a woman aged 55-69 years with COVID-19, enrolled during active disease. J is TRBJ2-6 and V is TRBV5-1, with D possibly matching TRBD1 (6 bases). The CDR3 DNA follows: TGCGCCAGCAGCTTGGCCTTGGCAGGGGCGATAAGCTCTGGGGCCAACGTCCTGACTTTC. Encoded protein: CASSLALAGAISSGANVLTF. Complete variable domain (other parts from reference TRBV5-1 and TRBJ2-6): KAGVTQTPRYLIKTRGQQVTLSCSPISGHRSVSWYQQTPGQGLQFLFEYFSETQRNKGNFPGRFSGRQFSNSRSEMNVSTLELGDSALYLCASSLALAGAISSGANVLTFGAGSRLTVL.